Here is one T cell receptor beta chain with its context. Per the study methods: Amplification of reference gene primers provided the estimated nucleated cell counts. Clones were read by immunoSEQ multiplex PCR, and TCRdb kept only the in-frame ones, dropping some. From that table come the V and J calls and clone size; the DNA was used to work out D and trimming. Of about 70,000 clones in the sample, 70% to 90% were seen once. V was shortened by 3 bases and J by 10 bases, with 7 bases between the two germline ends. CDR1 SGHAT and CDR2 FQNNGV come from the germline V gene. This CDR3 is 11 amino acids long. The data were taken from a study of blood T cell repertoires in COVID-19. Across the study: Sites in the United States, Italy and Spain provided acute and convalescent COVID-19 samples. Sources were T cells, B-cell-depleted T cells, or PBMCs; the material itself was cDNA or gDNA.

The sample consisted of peripheral blood. The TCR was taken from a human donor in a cohort sampled during active COVID-19. This sequence joins TRBV11-2 and TRBJ2-1, with no clear D. In DNA, the CDR3 is TGTGCCAGCAGCTTGCTAGAGGAGCAGTTCTTC. It encodes CASSLLEEQFF.